This T cell receptor beta chain was identified in a study of PD-L1 blockade in urothelial cancer. Study-wide context: Patients initiated atezolizumab at some point between 2013 and 2015 at 1,200 mg intravenously every 3 weeks. The number of prior chemotherapy regimens per patient was 0 to 3. Whole-study findings and limits: Better survival was predicted by below-median pretreatment blood TCR clonality.

As regards this clone: Its matching antigen is unknown.

Time point indicated: peripheral blood 6 weeks after treatment start. Trimming shortened V by 8 bases and J by 7 bases, and 12 bases separated the two germline ends. Germline V gene data show CDR1 as SNHLY and CDR2 as FYNNEI. CDR3 length: 12 amino acids. Using immunoSEQ multiplex PCR, the repertoire was profiled, and TCRdb retains in-frame clones only, with some absent. The table includes about 76,000 clones, approximately 90% detected once. This clonotype was obtained from a woman of 80 years or more with urothelial cancer. V is TRBV2 and J is TRBJ2-1; D is unclear. The input for sequencing was PBMCs, taken around atezolizumab (anti-PD-L1) treatment. CDR3 region: CASPQRRNEQFF. DNA of the CDR3: TGTGCCAGCCCCCAAAGGCGGAATGAGCAGTTCTTC.